Presented here are 5 T cell receptor beta chains from one specimen sequenced in a study of T-cell memory formation after mild COVID-19. TCRdb reprocessed the 5' RACE reads via MiXCR and lists one record per CDR3 protein. Counted here are 400,000 to 550,000 distinct CDR3 sequences, 25% occurring once; the ten biggest clones make up 9.5% to 15%. Sequenced material: PBMCs or a T cell subset sorted from them (not recorded which). These receptors were taken from an adult woman who had mild COVID-19 (a few samples of this study predate the infection). Cell type and time point are not known.

This clonotype was observed a handful of times. The chain is built from TRBV5-1 and TRBJ1-5; the D is unclear. V was pared by 0 bases and J by 4 bases, with 11 bases between. The germline V gene encodes CDR1 SGHRS and CDR2 YFSETQ. The CDR3 is 15 residues long. The CDR3 DNA reads as TGCGCCAGCAGCTTGGAGCCGGGCGGGAATCAGCCCCAGCATTTT. Translating it yields CASSLEPGGNQPQHF.

This rearrangement joins TRBV10-3 to TRBJ2-7, with D possibly matching TRBD2 (5 bases). The CDR3 totals 14 residues. CDR1 and CDR2 (germline): ENHRY, SYGVKD. The ends were cut back, 2 bases at V and 3 bases at J, with 11 bases in the middle. In nucleotides, the CDR3 is TGTGCCATCAGTGAGAATCAGGCGGGCTACGAGCAGTACTTC. Encoded protein: CAISENQAGYEQYF.

The chain employs TRBV6-6 and TRBJ2-5; tentative D call: TRBD1 (6 bases). The CDR3 spans 15 residues. The V end was cut by 10 bases, the J end by 5 bases, with 23 bases between. Per germline, CDR1 MNHNY and CDR2 SVGAGI (reference sequence). CDR3 sequence reads: CATEVRGGMAETQYF. CDR3 in DNA: TGTGCCACCGAGGTCAGGGGCGGTATGGCGGAGACCCAGTACTTC.

This clonotype was seen a few times. J is TRBJ2-3 and V is TRBV18; perhaps TRBD1 as D (5 bases). Trimming took off 1 base at V and 3 bases at J, with 8 bases between the two ends. The CDR3 loop spans 14 amino acids. Germline V gene sequence: CDR1 KGHSH, CDR2 LQKENI. The DNA of the CDR3 is TGTGCCAGCTCACCACAGCAGGGAACAGATACGCAGTATTTT. Protein sequence: CASSPQQGTDTQYF. The variable domain in full, completed from reference TRBV18 and TRBJ2-3, reads NAGVMQNPRHLVRRRGQEARLRCSPMKGHSHVYWYRQLPEEGLKFMVYLQKENIIDESGMPKERFSAEFPKEGPSILRIQQVVRGDSAAYFCASSPQQGTDTQYFGPGTRLTVL.

V usage is TRBV7-2 and J usage is TRBJ2-7, with D tentatively TRBD2 (5 bases). CDR1 and CDR2 (germline): SGHTA, FQGNSA. The V end was cut by 3 bases, the J end by 4 bases, with 13 bases between. This CDR3 is built from 14 residues. CDR3 sequence reads: CASSFQRSSYEQYF. As DNA, the CDR3 is TGTGCCAGCAGCTTTCAGCGGAGCTCTTACGAGCAGTACTTC.